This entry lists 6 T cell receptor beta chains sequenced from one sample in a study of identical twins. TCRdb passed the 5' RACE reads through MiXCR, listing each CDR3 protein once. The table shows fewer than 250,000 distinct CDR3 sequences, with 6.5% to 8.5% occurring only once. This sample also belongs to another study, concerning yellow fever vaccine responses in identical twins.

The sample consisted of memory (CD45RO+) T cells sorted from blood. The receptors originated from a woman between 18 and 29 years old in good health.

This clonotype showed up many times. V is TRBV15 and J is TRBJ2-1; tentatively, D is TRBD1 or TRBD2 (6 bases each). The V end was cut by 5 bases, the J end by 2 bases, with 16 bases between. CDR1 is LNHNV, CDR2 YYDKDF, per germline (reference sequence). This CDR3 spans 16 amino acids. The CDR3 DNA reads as TGTGCCACCAGCGCCTCATCCGGGGGCGCCTACAATGAGCAGTTCTTC. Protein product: CATSASSGGAYNEQFF.

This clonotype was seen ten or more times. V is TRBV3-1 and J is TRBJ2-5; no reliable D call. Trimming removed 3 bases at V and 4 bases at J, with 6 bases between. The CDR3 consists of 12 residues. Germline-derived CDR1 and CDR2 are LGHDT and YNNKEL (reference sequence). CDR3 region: CASSHLPETQYF. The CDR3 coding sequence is TGTGCCAGCAGCCATCTTCCAGAGACCCAGTACTTC.

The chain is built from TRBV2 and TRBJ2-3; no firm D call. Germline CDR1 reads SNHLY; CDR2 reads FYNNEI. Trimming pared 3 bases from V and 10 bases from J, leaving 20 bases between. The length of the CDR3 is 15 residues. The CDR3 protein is CASSDGLPSKVAQYF. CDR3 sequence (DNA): TGTGCCAGCAGTGATGGCCTCCCCTCCAAAGTCGCGCAGTATTTT.

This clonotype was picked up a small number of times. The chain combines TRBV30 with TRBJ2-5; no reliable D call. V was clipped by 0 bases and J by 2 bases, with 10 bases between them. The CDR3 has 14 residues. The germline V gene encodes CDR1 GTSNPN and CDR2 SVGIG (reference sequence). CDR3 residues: CAWSVLPTQETQYF. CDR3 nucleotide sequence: TGTGCCTGGAGTGTACTACCGACTCAAGAGACCCAGTACTTC. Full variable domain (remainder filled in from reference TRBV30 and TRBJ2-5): SQTIHQWPATLVQPVGSPLSLECTVEGTSNPNLYWYRQAAGRGLQLLFYSVGIGQISSEVPQNLSASRPQDRQFILSSKKLLLSDSGFYLCAWSVLPTQETQYFGPGTRLLVL.

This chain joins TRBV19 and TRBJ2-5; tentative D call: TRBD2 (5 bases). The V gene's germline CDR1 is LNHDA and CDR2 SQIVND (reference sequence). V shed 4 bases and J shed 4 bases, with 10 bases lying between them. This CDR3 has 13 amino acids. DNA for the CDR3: TGTGCCAGTAGTACGGACGCGGGAGAGACCCAGTACTTC. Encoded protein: CASSTDAGETQYF.

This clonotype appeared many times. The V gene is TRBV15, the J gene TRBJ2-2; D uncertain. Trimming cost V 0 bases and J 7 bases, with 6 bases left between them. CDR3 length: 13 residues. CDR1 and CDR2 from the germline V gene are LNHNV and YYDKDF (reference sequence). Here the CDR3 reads CATSRDGFGELFF. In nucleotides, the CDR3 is TGTGCCACCAGCAGAGATGGGTTCGGGGAGCTGTTTTTT.